The rows below give T cell receptor beta chains drawn from one sample of a study of blood T cells in healthy people across ages. A single record per CDR3 protein comes from TCRdb applying MiXCR to the 5' RACE reads. Of roughly 800,000 distinct CDR3 sequences listed, approximately 25% are singletons. Another study also made use of these data, one on T cells of mothers and their children.

Material for sequencing was blood. The receptors originated from a boy between 10 and 17 years old in good health. CDR3s include the opening cysteine and the closing phenylalanine or tryptophan.

v_call	cdr3_aa
TRBV4-3	CASSQDRAGESGELFF
TRBV10-3	CAISRLGNTEAFF
TRBV4-2	CASSQDRAGQVAKAFF
TRBV4-1	CASSQFWPAFNQPQHF
TRBV29-1	CSVEKETQYF
TRBV7-9	CASSVGLANLYEQYF
TRBV20-1	CSARDQVGYGYTF
TRBV12-3/TRBV12-4	CASSLNLGALRETQYF
TRBV28	CASSHGLAGGTDTQYF
TRBV29-1	CSVETRQSYEQYF
TRBV3-1	CASSQTSGSDTQFF
TRBV7-9	CASSFGGDTQYF
TRBV10-3	CAISESMGQQETQYF
TRBV12-3/TRBV12-4	CASRTLVNEQFF
TRBV3-1	CASSQGRKQLSYEQYF
TRBV6-2/TRBV6-3	CASSKKGAYQTIPNIQYF
TRBV11-2	CASSSMRGVLQETQYF
TRBV20-1	CSARVVDDGRGAEKLFF
TRBV29-1	CSVPDRDGTEAFF
TRBV4-1	CASSPVDSSGNTIYF
TRBV15	CATSREGVSYEQYF
TRBV7-9	CASSSLKGRVGYTF
TRBV7-3	CASSLGGANAYNEQFF
TRBV12-3/TRBV12-4	CASTLDRSNQPQHF
TRBV20-1	CSANGLVANEQFF
TRBV28	CASSLPRTGVGEQYF
TRBV6-9	CATNQGHKQETQYF
TRBV28	CASSSGGRASGEQFF
TRBV3-1	CASSQENSGWEQYF
TRBV19	CASSIMEARMNTEAFF
TRBV9	CASSVLGNTGELFF
TRBV15	CATQSIGIETQYF
TRBV6-2/TRBV6-3	CASSYSRDSYNEQFF
TRBV20-1	CSAPTGRNYGYTF
TRBV12-3/TRBV12-4	CASSFWRYEQYF
TRBV7-6	CASSRTGTIVETQYF
TRBV7-2	CASSVWDPEGYEQYF
TRBV4-1	CASSQLDRDTGELFF
TRBV5-5	CASSPLLDIGELFF
TRBV5-6	CASSLLRGGNTEAFF
TRBV27	CASSFGAAYGYTF
TRBV4-3	CASSPQFGSYNEQFF
TRBV9	CASSVTGRNTEAFF
TRBV4-3	CASSQDQRNYEQYF
TRBV4-3	CASRGEGYTF
TRBV11-2	CASSSDRSNTGELFF
TRBV12-3/TRBV12-4	CASSLALKAHQETQYF
TRBV20-1	CSASLHGPDNSPLHF